This T cell receptor (beta chain) was profiled in a study of blood T cell repertoires in COVID-19. Germline V gene lookup returns CDR1 SNHLY and CDR2 FYNNEI. The V and J ends lost 2 bases and 11 bases, in that order; junction bases with no gene match: 15. The CDR3 is 16 amino acids. Cohort 3 donors counted as recovered after two negative PCRs, clearance, or resolved symptoms. TCRdb keeps only in-frame clones here, not all; method: immunoSEQ multiplex PCR. The sample shows roughly 43,000 clones, 85% to 90% of them seen only once. Sequencing input: PBMCs or T cells enriched from blood (not recorded which). This receptor was identified in a woman aged 50 to 60 who had recovered from COVID-19. This sequence joins TRBV2 and TRBJ1-1, with 9 bases identical to TRBD1. The CDR3 spells CASSELKWTGVHWAFF. The CDR3 DNA reads as TGTGCCAGCAGTGAATTGAAGTGGACAGGGGTTCACTGGGCTTTCTTT.